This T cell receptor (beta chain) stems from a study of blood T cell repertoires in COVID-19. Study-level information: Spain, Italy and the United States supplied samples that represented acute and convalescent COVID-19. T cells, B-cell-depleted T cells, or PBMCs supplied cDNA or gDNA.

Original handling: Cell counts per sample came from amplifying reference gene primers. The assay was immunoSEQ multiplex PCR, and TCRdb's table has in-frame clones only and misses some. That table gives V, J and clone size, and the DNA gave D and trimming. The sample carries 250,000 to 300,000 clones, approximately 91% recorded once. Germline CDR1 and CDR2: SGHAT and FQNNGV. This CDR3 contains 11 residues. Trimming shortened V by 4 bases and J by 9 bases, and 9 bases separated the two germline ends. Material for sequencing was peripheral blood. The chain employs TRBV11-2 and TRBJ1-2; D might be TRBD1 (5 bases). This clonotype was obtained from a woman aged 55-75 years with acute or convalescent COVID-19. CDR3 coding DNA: TGTGCCAGCAGCTGGGGGGGAAGCTACACCTTC. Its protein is CASSWGGSYTF.